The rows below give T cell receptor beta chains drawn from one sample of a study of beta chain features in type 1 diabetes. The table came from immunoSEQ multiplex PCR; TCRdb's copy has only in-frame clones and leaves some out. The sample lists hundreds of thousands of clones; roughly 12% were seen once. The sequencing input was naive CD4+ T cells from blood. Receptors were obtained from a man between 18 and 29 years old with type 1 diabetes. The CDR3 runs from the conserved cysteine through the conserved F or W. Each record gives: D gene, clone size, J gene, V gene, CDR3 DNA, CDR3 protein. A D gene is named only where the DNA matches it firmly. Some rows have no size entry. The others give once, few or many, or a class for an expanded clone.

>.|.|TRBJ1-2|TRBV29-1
TGCAGCGTCGGGAGGGACAATGGCTACACCTTC
CSVGRDNGYTF
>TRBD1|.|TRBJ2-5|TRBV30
TGTGCCTGGAGATCGGGGACAGGCGTCCGGGAGACCCAGTACTTC
CAWRSGTGVRETQYF
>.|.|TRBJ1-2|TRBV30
TGTGCCTGGAGTGTCGTTGGAGGCTACACCTTC
CAWSVVGGYTF
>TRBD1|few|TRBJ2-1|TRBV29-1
TGCAGCGCTCCAGGACAGGGTGACAATGAGCAGTTCTTC
CSAPGQGDNEQFF
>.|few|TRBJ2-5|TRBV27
TGTGCCAGCAGTTCCCGGACAGCCCAAGAGACCCAGTACTTC
CASSSRTAQETQYF
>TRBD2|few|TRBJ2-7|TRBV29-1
TGCAGCGTCGGGACTAGCGGGACGGAGCAGTACTTC
CSVGTSGTEQYF
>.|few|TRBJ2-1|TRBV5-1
TGCGCCAGCAGCTTCGGGGCTAGCGCCTACAATGAGCAGTTCTTC
CASSFGASAYNEQFF
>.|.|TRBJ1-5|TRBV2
TGTGCCAGCAGTTTCGGGGGTAGGGATAGCAATCAGCCCCAGCATTTT
CASSFGGRDSNQPQHF
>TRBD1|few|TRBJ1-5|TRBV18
TGTGCCAGCTCACTTTCGACGGGACAGGGGATTCAGCCCCAGCATTTT
CASSLSTGQGIQPQHF
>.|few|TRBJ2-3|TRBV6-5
TGTGCCAGCAGTTACGGGGGGAGCACAGATACGCAGTATTTT
CASSYGGSTDTQYF
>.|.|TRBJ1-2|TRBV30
TGTGCCTGGAGACGCGGGCCACTCGGCTACACCTTC
CAWRRGPLGYTF
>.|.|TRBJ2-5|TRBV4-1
TGCGCCAGCAGCTTCTCACAGAGCTTCCAAGAGACCCAGTACTTC
CASSFSQSFQETQYF